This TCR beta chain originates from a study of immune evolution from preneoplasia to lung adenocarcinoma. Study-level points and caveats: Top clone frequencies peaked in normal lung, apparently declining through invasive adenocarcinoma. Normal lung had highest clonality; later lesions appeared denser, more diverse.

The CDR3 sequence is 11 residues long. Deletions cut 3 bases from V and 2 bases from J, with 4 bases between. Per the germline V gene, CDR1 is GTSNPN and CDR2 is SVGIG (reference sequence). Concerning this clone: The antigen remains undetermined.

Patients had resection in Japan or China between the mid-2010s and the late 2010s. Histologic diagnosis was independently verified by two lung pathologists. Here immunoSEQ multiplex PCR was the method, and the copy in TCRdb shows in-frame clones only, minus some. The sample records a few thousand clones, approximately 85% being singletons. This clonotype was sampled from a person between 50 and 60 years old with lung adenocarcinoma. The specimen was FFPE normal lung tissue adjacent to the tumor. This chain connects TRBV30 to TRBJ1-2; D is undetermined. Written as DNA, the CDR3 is TGTGCCTGGAGGCCGAACTATGGCTACACCTTC. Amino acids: CAWRPNYGYTF.